This passage covers 9 T cell receptor beta chains from one sample sequenced in a study of regulatory T cells in long-lasting Graves disease. Time point of the sample: newly diagnosed GD, antithyroid drugs for less than 3 months. RNA isolated from PBMCs was used to make the TCR library. According to the study, TCR beta libraries were built with iRepertoire HTBI primers and CDR3-region Arm-PCR. TCRdb used MiXCR to reprocess the multiplex PCR reads, holding one entry per CDR3 protein. Among over 200,000 distinct CDR3 sequences, roughly 18% were seen once, and the ten largest hold roughly 23%. Here the sequenced sample was peripheral blood mononuclear cells (PBMCs), taken at new diagnosis, from a patient treated with antithyroid drugs. All receptors come from a female donor with Graves disease.

This clonotype was counted a few times. The V gene is TRBV4-1, the J gene TRBJ2-2, with D perhaps matching TRBD1 (5 bases). In germline, CDR1 is MGHRA, CDR2 YSYEKL. The CDR3 runs 16 residues. Trimming took off 4 bases at V and 2 bases at J, with 14 bases between the two ends. This CDR3 reads CASSPQGAANTGELFF. As DNA, the CDR3 is TGCGCCAGCAGCCCCCAGGGCGCGGCCAACACCGGGGAGCTGTTTTTT.

The chain employs TRBV19 and TRBJ1-2; D uncertain. The CDR3 spans 11 residues. Trimming removed 4 bases from V and 5 bases from J, with 5 bases in between. Per germline, CDR1 LNHDA and CDR2 SQIVND (reference sequence). CDR3: CASSNLYGYTF. CDR3 DNA sequence: TGTGCCAGTAGTAATTTATATGGCTACACCTTC.

This clonotype has a count of ten or more. The V gene is TRBV2, the J gene TRBJ2-2, with D unresolved. Germline loops: CDR1 SNHLY, CDR2 FYNNEI. This CDR3 is 12 amino acids long. The V end was cut by 4 bases, the J end by 7 bases, with 7 bases between. Here the CDR3 reads CASSVQDGELFF. For the CDR3, the DNA is TGTGCCAGCAGTGTGCAGGACGGGGAGCTGTTTTTT.

This clonotype was counted ten times or more. The rearrangement joins TRBV7-2 to TRBJ1-6; D not certain. V was clipped by 5 bases and J by 14 bases, with 10 bases between them. Germline values: CDR1 SGHTA, CDR2 FQGNSA. The CDR3 sequence is 11 residues long. CDR3 region: CASSPGGTLHF. The CDR3 region has the DNA TGTGCCAGCAGCCCGGGAGGGACCCTCCACTTT.

Ten or more counts support this clonotype. The chain is built from TRBV12-3 or TRBV12-4 and TRBJ1-5; no clear D gene. This CDR3 comprises 14 residues. Deletions cut 3 bases from V and 4 bases from J, with 10 bases between. The CDR3 sequence: CASSFSGVNQPQHF. CDR3 coding DNA: TGTGCCAGCAGTTTTAGCGGCGTAAATCAGCCCCAGCATTTT.

This clonotype was seen ten or more times. V gene TRBV18 combines with J gene TRBJ2-7, with D tentatively TRBD1 (6 bases). The germline gives CDR1 KGHSH, CDR2 LQKENI. This CDR3 is 14 amino acids long. Trimming took off 4 bases at V and 4 bases at J, with 14 bases between the two ends. The CDR3 reads CASSRDTVEYEQYF. CDR3 bases: TGTGCCAGCTCACGGGACACTGTCGAATACGAGCAGTACTTC.

A few counts support this clonotype. The rearrangement joins TRBV7-3 to TRBJ2-2; 8 bases align to TRBD2. The CDR3 covers 17 residues. Germline V gives CDR1 SGHTA, CDR2 FQGTGA. V lost 5 bases to trimming and J lost 5 bases; unmatched junction nucleotides: 13. The CDR3 nucleotides are TGTGCCAGCAGCCCCCGCGCGGGAGGCCCCGCTACCGGGGAGCTGTTTTTT. It is translated as CASSPRAGGPATGELFF. Combining the CDR3 with reference TRBV7-3 and TRBJ2-2 gives the whole variable domain GAGVSQTPSNKVTEKGKYVELRCDPISGHTALYWYRQSLGQGPEFLIYFQGTGAADDSGLPNDRFFAVRPEGSVSTLKIQRTERGDSAVYLCASSPRAGGPATGELFFGEGSRLTVL.

The chain uses TRBV20-1 and TRBJ2-1; D uncertain. Trimming cost V 3 bases and J 8 bases, with 8 bases left between them. Germline CDR1 DFQATT, CDR2 SNEGSKA (reference sequence). CDR3 size: 11 residues. CDR3 nucleotide sequence: TGCAGTGCTAGGAGGCTGGATGAGCAGTTCTTC. It encodes CSARRLDEQFF.

V usage is TRBV20-1 and J usage is TRBJ2-7; tentative D call: TRBD1 (6 bases). This CDR3 spans 12 amino acids. V shed 6 bases and J shed 3 bases, with 12 bases lying between them. Germline-derived CDR1 and CDR2 are DFQATT and SNEGSKA (reference sequence). CDR3 sequence: CSAGDRFYEQYF. In DNA form, the CDR3 reads TGCAGTGCGGGTGACAGGTTCTACGAGCAGTACTTC.